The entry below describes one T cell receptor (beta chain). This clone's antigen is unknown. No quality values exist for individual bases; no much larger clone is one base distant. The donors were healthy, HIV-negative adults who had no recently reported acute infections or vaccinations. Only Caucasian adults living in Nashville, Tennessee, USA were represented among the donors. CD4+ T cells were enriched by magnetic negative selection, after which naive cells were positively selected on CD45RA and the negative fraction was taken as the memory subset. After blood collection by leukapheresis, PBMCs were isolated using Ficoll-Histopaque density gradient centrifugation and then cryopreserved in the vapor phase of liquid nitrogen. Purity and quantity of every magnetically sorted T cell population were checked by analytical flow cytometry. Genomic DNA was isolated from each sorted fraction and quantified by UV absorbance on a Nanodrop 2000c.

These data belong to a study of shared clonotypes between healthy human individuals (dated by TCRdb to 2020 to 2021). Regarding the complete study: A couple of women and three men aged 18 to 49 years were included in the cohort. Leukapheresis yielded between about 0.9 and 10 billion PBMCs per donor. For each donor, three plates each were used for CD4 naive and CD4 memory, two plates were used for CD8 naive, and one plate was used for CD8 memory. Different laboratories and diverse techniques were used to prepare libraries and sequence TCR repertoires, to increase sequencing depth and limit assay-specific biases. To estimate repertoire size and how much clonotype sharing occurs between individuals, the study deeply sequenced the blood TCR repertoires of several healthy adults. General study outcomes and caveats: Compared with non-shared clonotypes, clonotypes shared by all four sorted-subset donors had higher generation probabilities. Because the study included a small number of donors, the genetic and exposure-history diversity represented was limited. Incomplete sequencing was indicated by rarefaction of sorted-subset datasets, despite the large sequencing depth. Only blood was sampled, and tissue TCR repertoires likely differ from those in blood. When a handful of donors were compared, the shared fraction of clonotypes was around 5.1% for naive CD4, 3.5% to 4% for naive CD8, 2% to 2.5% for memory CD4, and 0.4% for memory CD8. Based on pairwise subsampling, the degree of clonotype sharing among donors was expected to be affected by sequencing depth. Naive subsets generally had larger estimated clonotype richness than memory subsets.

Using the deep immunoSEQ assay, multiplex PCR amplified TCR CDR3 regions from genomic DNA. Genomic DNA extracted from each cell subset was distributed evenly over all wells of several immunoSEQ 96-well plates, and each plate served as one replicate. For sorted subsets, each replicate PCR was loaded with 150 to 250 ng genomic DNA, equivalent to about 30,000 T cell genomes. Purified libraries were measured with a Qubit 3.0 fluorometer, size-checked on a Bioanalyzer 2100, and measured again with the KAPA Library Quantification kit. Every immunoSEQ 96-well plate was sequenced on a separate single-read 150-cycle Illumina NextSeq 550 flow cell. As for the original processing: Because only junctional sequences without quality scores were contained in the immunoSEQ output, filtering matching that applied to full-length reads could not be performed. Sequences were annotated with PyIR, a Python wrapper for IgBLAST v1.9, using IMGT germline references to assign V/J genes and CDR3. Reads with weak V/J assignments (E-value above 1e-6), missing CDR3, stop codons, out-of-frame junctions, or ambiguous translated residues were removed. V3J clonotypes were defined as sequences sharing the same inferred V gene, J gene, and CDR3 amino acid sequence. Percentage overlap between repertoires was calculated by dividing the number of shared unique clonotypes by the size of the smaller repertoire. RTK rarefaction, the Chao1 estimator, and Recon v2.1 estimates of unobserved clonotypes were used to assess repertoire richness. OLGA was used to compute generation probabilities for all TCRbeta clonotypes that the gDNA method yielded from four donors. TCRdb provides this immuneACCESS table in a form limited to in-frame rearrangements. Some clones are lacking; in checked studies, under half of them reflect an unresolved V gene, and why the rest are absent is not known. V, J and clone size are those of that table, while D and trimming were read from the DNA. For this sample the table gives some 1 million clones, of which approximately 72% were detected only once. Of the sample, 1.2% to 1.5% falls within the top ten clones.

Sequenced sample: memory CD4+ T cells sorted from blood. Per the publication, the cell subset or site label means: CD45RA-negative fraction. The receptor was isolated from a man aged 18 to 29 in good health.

Read as DNA, the sequence is TGCGCCAGCAGCTCTCGGGACAGGGAACGGTACGAGCAGTACTTC. This is translated as CASSSRDRERYEQYF. The chain was built from TRBV5-1 and TRBJ2-7; 9 of the junction bases match TRBD1. As encoded in the germline V gene, CDR1 is SGHRS while CDR2 is YFSETQ. CDR3 length: 15 amino acids, cysteine to phenylalanine. Only the CDR3 region is kept as DNA, spanning 45 bases read in frame from base 1. V is trimmed back by 3 bases and J by 4 bases, and the junction contains 8 bases that no gene match accounts for.